The present entry profiles one T cell receptor beta chain with its context. Some clones are missing from TCRdb's copy, which holds only in-frame ones; the method was immunoSEQ multiplex PCR. Of about 350,000 clones in the sample, about 86% were seen once. The CDR3 consists of 14 residues. V lost 2 bases to trimming and J lost 6 bases, with 10 bases between them. Germline V CDR1 and CDR2: MDHEN, SYDVKM. As for treatment: some 20 received Ad26.COV2.S at low or high dose, single or two shots; about 5 received placebo; per-sample allocation not given. Repertoires come from day 63 after the first vaccine or placebo injection. At a Boston site, the person donating was an adult of 18-55 years. The source of the sample is a study of Ad26.COV2.S vaccination and SARS-CoV-2 variants. Study background: Ad26.COV2.S was injected intramuscularly once or twice, 56 days apart.

The sequence was obtained from a person between 18 and 65 years old who received the Ad26.COV2.S COVID-19 vaccine or a placebo. The rearrangement uses TRBV28 and TRBJ2-2, with D hard to call. The sequences come from peripheral blood, collected in a trial of Ad26.COV2.S vaccine versus placebo. The CDR3 loop is CASSLMGIPGELFF. The DNA for the CDR3 is TGTGCCAGCAGTTTAATGGGTATCCCCGGGGAGCTGTTTTTT.